This T cell receptor beta chain stems from a study of blood T cell repertoires in COVID-19. Study details: Sites across the United States, Italy and Spain contributed samples from acute and convalescent COVID-19. Sources were T cells, B-cell-depleted T cells, or PBMCs; the material itself was cDNA or gDNA.

Seattle researchers signed up patients amid active infection and tracked them longitudinally. CDR1 and CDR2 from the germline V gene are SGDLS and YYNGEE. This CDR3 comprises 14 residues. Trimming removed 0 bases from V and 4 bases from J, with 10 bases in between. Sequencing was performed with immunoSEQ multiplex PCR; in TCRdb, only in-frame clones are kept and a portion is missing. The sample yields about 150,000 clones, 75% to 85% seen once. Source material: peripheral blood. The chain recombines TRBV9 with TRBJ1-2; no reliable D call. This receptor was taken from a woman aged 55-70 years with COVID-19, enrolled during active disease. CDR3 in DNA: TGTGCCAGCAGCGTAGGGCGGGAGACCTATGGCTACACCTTC. Translation: CASSVGRETYGYTF.